The 16 T cell receptor beta chains presented below share a single source sample, sequenced in a study of CD8+CD57+ T cells in acquired aplastic anemia. Genomic DNA constituted the template upon which TCR beta VDJ and CDR3 profiling was performed. Each CDR3 protein is one row after TCRdb ran MiXCR on the reads. The sample holds 250,000 to 350,000 distinct CDR3 sequences, about 56% seen once. The specimen sequenced was sorted CD4+, CD8+, or CD8+CD57+ T cells (not recorded which) from PBMCs. Receptor source: a human donor with severe aplastic anemia or a healthy control (not recorded which).

The chain combines TRBV6-2 or TRBV6-3 with TRBJ2-1, with D perhaps matching TRBD1 (6 bases). V gave up 6 bases and J gave up 4 bases, with 19 bases separating them. This CDR3 is built from 16 residues. Germline CDR1 MNHEY, CDR2 SVGEGT. CDR3 in amino acids: CASSPPLGAPYNEQFF. DNA of the CDR3: TGTGCCAGCAGCCCTCCTTTGGGGGCCCCTTACAATGAGCAGTTCTTC.

This clonotype has ten or more counts. The chain couples TRBV11-3 to TRBJ2-5, with TRBD1 matching over 7 bases. The CDR3 extends over 15 amino acids. Germline values: CDR1 SGHNT, CDR2 YENEEA. Losses at the gene ends were 5 bases for V and 5 bases for J; bases not matched to a gene: 11. CDR3 nucleotides: TGTGCCAGCAGCCGGCGGACAGGTGACGGGGAGACCCAGTACTTC. Its translation: CASSRRTGDGETQYF. The whole variable domain, filled in from reference TRBV11-3 and TRBJ2-5, reads EAGVVQSPRYKIIEKKQPVAFWCNPISGHNTLYWYLQNLGQGPELLIRYENEEAVDDSQLPKDRFSAERLKGVDSTLKIQPAELGDSAVYLCASSRRTGDGETQYFGPGTRLLVL.

The V call is TRBV6-1, the J call TRBJ2-5; D may be TRBD2 (6 bases). The V gene lost 4 bases and the J gene lost 3 bases, with 15 bases spanning the gap. The CDR3 is made up of 15 amino acids. In germline, CDR1 is MNHNS, CDR2 SASEGT. The CDR3 nucleotides read TGTGCCAGCAGTGTGTTTGCGGGCGGGGAAGAGACCCAGTACTTC. The encoded protein is CASSVFAGGEETQYF.

This clonotype was seen only a few times. V gene TRBV20-1 combines with J gene TRBJ2-3, with D hard to call. Looked up from germline, CDR1 is DFQATT and CDR2 is SNEGSKA (reference sequence). The CDR3 is made up of 14 amino acids. V lost 1 base and J 5 bases, leaving 13 bases between the germline ends. CDR3 sequence reads: CSARVTVREDTQYF. Here the CDR3 DNA reads TGCAGTGCTAGAGTAACCGTTCGCGAAGATACGCAGTATTTT.

The chain couples TRBV11-3 to TRBJ2-3; D is uncertain. Germline CDR1 SGHNT, CDR2 YENEEA. Between the trimmed V and J ends, which lost 1 base and 5 bases, there was a span of 10 bases. The CDR3 has 14 amino acids. CDR3 protein: CASSLAGIEDTQYF. In DNA form, the CDR3 reads TGTGCCAGCAGCTTAGCCGGAATTGAAGATACGCAGTATTTT.

This chain joins TRBV29-1 and TRBJ2-5, with 7 positions matching TRBD2. The CDR3 covers 13 residues. V trimming: 7 bases; J trimming: 4 bases; junction bases outside the gene matches: 9. Germline assignment: CDR1 SQVTM and CDR2 ANQGSEA. The chain's CDR3 is CSASGRATETQYF. CDR3 coding DNA: TGCAGCGCCTCAGGGAGGGCCACAGAGACCCAGTACTTC. Supplemented by reference TRBV29-1 and TRBJ2-5, the full variable domain reads SAVISQKPSRDICQRGTSLTIQCQVDSQVTMMFWYRQQPGQSLTLIATANQGSEATYESGFVIDKFPISRPNLTFSTLTVSNMSPEDSSIYLCSASGRATETQYFGPGTRLLVL.

The rearrangement uses TRBV6-1 and TRBJ2-7; D may be TRBD1 or TRBD2 (6 bases each). The germline V gene encodes CDR1 MNHNS and CDR2 SASEGT. Trimming cost V 6 bases and J 5 bases, with 14 bases left between them. This CDR3 contains 13 residues. This CDR3 reads CASRTSGGDEQYF. DNA of the CDR3: TGTGCCAGCAGGACCTCCGGGGGCGACGAGCAGTACTTC.

This clonotype was seen many times. This chain joins TRBV7-3 and TRBJ2-2, with D possibly being TRBD1 or TRBD2 (6 bases each). Germline CDR1 and CDR2: SGHTA and FQGTGA. Trimming left V 5 bases short and J 2 bases short, with 15 bases between. The CDR3 totals 16 residues. CDR3 sequence reads: CASSPPRGVNTGELFF. The CDR3 region has the DNA TGTGCCAGCAGCCCGCCGAGGGGGGTAAACACCGGGGAGCTGTTTTTT.

This clonotype was seen more than once but under ten times. DNA for the CDR3: TGTGCCAGCAGCGGCGGACAGGGGGCAGGCGAGCAGTACTTC. This codes for CASSGGQGAGEQYF. The rearrangement uses TRBV5-6 and TRBJ2-7, with TRBD1 matching over 11 bases. With 4 bases clipped from V and 6 bases from J, the junction kept 6 bases outside the gene matches. CDR1 is SGHDT and CDR2 is YYEEEE in the germline V gene. The CDR3 is made up of 14 amino acids.

The chain has TRBV10-2 and TRBJ2-2; D remains ambiguous. The ends were cut back, 0 bases at V and 8 bases at J, with 4 bases in the middle. This CDR3 comprises 12 residues. Germline V lookup: CDR1 WSHSY, CDR2 SAAADI. Written as DNA, the CDR3 is TGCGCCAGCAGTGAGTCGAGTGGGGAGCTGTTTTTT. It encodes CASSESSGELFF.

The CDR3 DNA reads TGTGCCACCAGTGATGCGGAGGGCCCTCGGGACACCGGGGAGCTGTTTTTT. As protein: CATSDAEGPRDTGELFF. The gene calls are TRBV24-1 and TRBJ2-2; TRBD2 is a possible D gene (6 bases). The CDR3 totals 17 residues. Germline CDR1 and CDR2: KGHDR and SFDVKD. V lost 3 bases and J lost 3, with 16 bases in between.

The J gene is TRBJ2-1, the V gene TRBV9, with TRBD2 identical over 8 bases. V was clipped by 4 bases and J by 9 bases; unmatched bases: 12. The CDR3 is 15 amino acids. From germline, CDR1 is SGDLS and CDR2 YYNGEE. The CDR3 spells CASSPGGVTVAEQFF. CDR3 nucleotides: TGTGCCAGCAGCCCCGGGGGGGTGACAGTTGCTGAGCAGTTCTTC. Filled out from reference TRBV9 and TRBJ2-1, the complete variable domain reads DSGVTQTPKHLITATGQRVTLRCSPRSGDLSVYWYQQSLDQGLQFLIQYYNGEERAKGNILERFSAQQFPDLHSELNLSSLELGDSALYFCASSPGGVTVAEQFFGPGTRLTVL.

The chain uses TRBV7-2 and TRBJ2-3; 12 bases match TRBD2. Germline CDR1 is SGHTA and CDR2 is FQGNSA. The V gene end was trimmed by 3 bases and the J gene end by 5 bases; junction bases not matched to a gene: 6. The CDR3 is made up of 16 amino acids. The CDR3 protein is CASSLTSGGNIDTQYF. CDR3 DNA: TGTGCCAGCAGCTTGACTAGCGGGGGTAATATAGATACGCAGTATTTT.

In this sample, this clonotype turned up many times. V gene TRBV7-2 combines with J gene TRBJ2-7, with 12 bases fitting TRBD2. Germline CDR1 is SGHTA and CDR2 is FQGNSA. V gave up 4 bases and J gave up 4 bases; unmatched junction bases: 2. CDR3 length: 14 amino acids. CDR3 in DNA: TGTGCCAGCAGCTCTAGCGGGGGGGCTTACGAGCAGTACTTC. Translating it yields CASSSSGGAYEQYF.

J is TRBJ1-1 and V is TRBV7-2, with a tentative D call TRBD1 (6 bases). The germline V and J ends were trimmed by 5 bases and 1 base, with 26 bases remaining between them. CDR3 length: 19 residues. Germline CDR1 SGHTA, CDR2 FQGNSA. CDR3 sequence (DNA): TGTGCCAGCAGCCGCCCGGACAGTCAACCTTATGTGTGGAACACTGAAGCTTTCTTT. Amino acids: CASSRPDSQPYVWNTEAFF.

Comment on this clonotype: A much bigger clone sits one base away, suggesting this may be a read error. The chain links TRBV27 to TRBJ1-6, with D tentatively TRBD1 (6 bases). CDR3 length: 15 amino acids. CDR1 MNHEY and CDR2 SMNVEV come from the germline V gene (reference sequence). In nucleotides, the CDR3 is TGTGTCAGCAGTTTAAAACCTCAGGGGAACTCACCCCTCCACTTT. This sequence encodes CVSSLKPQGNSPLHF.